This TCR beta chain is drawn from a study of T cell responses to AZD1222 COVID-19 vaccine. Broader study findings: Spike-specific TCR breadth and depth both grew after two AZD1222 doses. Regions 160-218 and 743-854 dominated among vaccine-associated CD4 TCRs spanning spike.

About this clone itself: Its antigen is as yet unknown.

Produced via immunoSEQ multiplex PCR; TCRdb's table is partial and in-frame only. The sample has about 140,000 clones, roughly nine tenths seen once. Second-dose intervals near 4 or 12 weeks were combined. The V and J ends lost 1 base and 4 bases respectively, with 9 bases between them. This CDR3 contains 14 residues. Per germline, CDR1 LGHDT and CDR2 YNNKEL (reference sequence). This clonotype was obtained from an adult who received the AZD1222 COVID-19 vaccine. The source was peripheral blood, collected 28 days after the second AZD1222 dose. The chain recombines TRBV3-1 (or the pseudogene TRBV3-2) with TRBJ2-3; D unclear. The CDR3 DNA is TGTGCCAGCAGCCAAGGTGTCTCCTCAGATACGCAGTATTTT. Protein product: CASSQGVSSDTQYF.